This T cell receptor beta chain was identified during a study of cytomegalovirus exposure and HLA in healthy donors. Study information: There were around 390 genotyped donors. Of these, roughly 80% fell in the genetic ancestry cluster associated with self-reported Caucasian donors. General observations from the study: Reports indicate that TCR beta sequences accurately predicted the HLA-A and HLA-B alleles of most subjects. In a later analysis, a genetic analysis reported fewer productive-TCR N-insertions in an Asian-associated ancestry cluster than the cohort average.

The PCR ran on 60 Vbeta and 13 Jbeta primers. TCRdb's table, derived via immunoSEQ multiplex PCR, lists solely in-frame clones and lacks some. The sample holds about 170,000 clones, about four fifths seen once. A word on this clone: The antigen is unknown.

Germline CDR1 is LNHDA and CDR2 is SQIVND (reference sequence). The V segment lost 6 bases and the J segment 1 base; nucleotides outside the gene matches: 11. The CDR3 spans 16 residues. Sequenced material: PBMCs. This receptor was taken from a man aged 18 to 29 in good health and CMV-seronegative. The gene calls are TRBV19 and TRBJ1-1; 7 bases fit TRBD1. CDR3 in DNA: TGTGCCAGTAGCCCTCTCCCGGGACAGACGAACACTGAAGCTTTCTTT. It encodes CASSPLPGQTNTEAFF.